What follows are 26 T cell receptor beta chains derived from one specimen sequenced in a study of T-cell reconstitution after alpha-beta-depleted transplantation in children. Researchers prepared the TCRbeta library using unique molecular identifiers, the study reports. TCRdb independently ran MiXCR on the PCR reads; one entry per CDR3 protein. The table includes 330,000 or so distinct CDR3 sequences, around 9.1% detected once. The specimen was PBMCs, collected before TCRalphabeta/CD19-depleted stem cell transplant. All receptors come from a boy younger than two with acute myeloid leukemia, due to receive a stem cell transplant.

The chain is built from TRBV12-3 or TRBV12-4 and TRBJ2-2; TRBD2 agrees at 14 bases. The CDR3 loop spans 14 amino acids. Germline trimming cut 8 bases from V and 5 bases from J; bases unmatched to any gene: 1. CDR3 DNA: TGTGCCAGCGGGACTAGCGGGAGTACCGGGGAGCTGTTTTTT. It codes for CASGTSGSTGELFF.

In this sample, this clonotype turned up many times. The genes are TRBV28 and TRBJ2-1; 10 nucleotides line up with TRBD2. Germline CDR1 is MDHEN and CDR2 is SYDVKM. The CDR3 sequence is 15 residues long. With 6 bases clipped from V and 5 bases from J, the junction kept 7 bases outside the gene matches. CDR3 loop: CASRPAGGPHNEQFF. CDR3 in DNA: TGTGCCAGCAGGCCAGCGGGGGGGCCTCACAATGAGCAGTTCTTC.

This clonotype was recorded once. The chain is built from TRBV30 and TRBJ2-7; the match to TRBD1 covers 7 bases. The CDR3 spans 17 residues. Trimming removed 2 bases from V and 0 bases from J; junction bases left unmatched: 13. Per germline, CDR1 GTSNPN and CDR2 SVGIG (reference sequence). The CDR3 sequence: CAWSTPLLTGHSYEQYF. In DNA, the CDR3 is TGTGCCTGGAGTACGCCCCTCCTGACAGGGCACTCCTACGAGCAGTACTTC.

V and J are TRBV13 and TRBJ2-5; D possibly matches TRBD1 or TRBD2 (5 bases each). Germline CDR1 and CDR2: PRHDT and FYEKMQ (reference sequence). The CDR3 runs 15 residues. With 5 bases removed from V and 0 bases from J, the gap between germline ends came to 13 bases. CDR3 region: CASSPHGDDQETQYF. The CDR3 nucleotides are TGTGCCAGCAGCCCCCACGGGGACGACCAAGAGACCCAGTACTTC.

This clonotype was recorded at least ten times. V is TRBV4-2 and J is TRBJ1-5; 7 bases align to TRBD1. J was trimmed by 0 bases and V by 0 bases; bases with no gene match: 2. This CDR3 has 16 residues. CDR1 LGHNA and CDR2 YNFKEQ come from the germline V gene. The CDR3: CASSQETGNSNQPQHF. The DNA for the CDR3 is TGTGCCAGCAGCCAAGAGACAGGGAATAGCAATCAGCCCCAGCATTTT.

This rearrangement joins TRBV28 to TRBJ2-6; perhaps TRBD1 as D (6 bases). The CDR3 has 19 amino acids. Germline CDR1 reads MDHEN; CDR2 reads SYDVKM. Trimming shortened V by 5 bases and J by 0 bases, and 20 bases separated the two germline ends. CDR3 DNA: TGTGCCAGCAGTACGTCCACAGGGACCCGAAGCTCTGGGGCCAACGTCCTGACTTTC. This translates into CASSTSTGTRSSGANVLTF.

At least ten counts were recorded for this clonotype. The chain uses TRBV5-1 and TRBJ2-1; D is undetermined. This CDR3 is built from 11 residues. V lost 2 bases and J 6 bases, leaving 3 bases between the germline ends. Germline assignment: CDR1 SGHRS and CDR2 YFSETQ. The CDR3 loop reads CASSFINEQFF. The CDR3 nucleotides are TGCGCCAGCAGCTTTATCAATGAGCAGTTCTTC.

This clonotype was seen repeatedly, ten times or more. This chain uses TRBV2 with TRBJ2-7, with TRBD1 matching over 11 bases. J lost 2 bases, V lost 6 bases, and 3 bases had no gene match. CDR1 SNHLY and CDR2 FYNNEI come from the germline V gene. The CDR3 extends over 14 amino acids. This CDR3 is CASRAGQGAYEQYF. The CDR3 nucleotides are TGTGCCAGCAGAGCGGGACAGGGGGCCTACGAGCAGTACTTC.

In this sample, this clonotype turned up many times. The chain uses TRBV28 and TRBJ2-7; TRBD2 might be the D (6 bases). Germline loops: CDR1 MDHEN, CDR2 SYDVKM. The CDR3 length is 15 residues. V lost 8 bases, J lost 3 bases, and 20 bases lay in between. CDR3 sequence: CASLGGLTGVYEQYF. The CDR3 DNA follows: TGTGCCAGCCTGGGAGGACTCACTGGGGTCTACGAGCAGTACTTC.

This clonotype was counted ten times or more. The genes are TRBV3-1 and TRBJ2-6; 8 bases agree with TRBD1. V lost 3 bases to trimming and J lost 0 bases; unmatched junction nucleotides: 1. Germline lookup yields CDR1 LGHDT and CDR2 YNNKEL (reference sequence). The CDR3 consists of 16 residues. The CDR3 bases are TGTGCCAGCAGCCAGGGGACAGGCTCTGGGGCCAACGTCCTGACTTTC. Its translation is CASSQGTGSGANVLTF.

The V gene is TRBV5-1, the J gene TRBJ2-6, with a possible D match to TRBD2 (6 bases). CDR3 length equals 16 residues. V shed 2 bases and J shed 4 bases, with 13 bases lying between them. The germline gives CDR1 SGHRS, CDR2 YFSETQ. CDR3 coding DNA: TGCGCCAGCAGCTTCCCCGGGGGTCGAGGGGCCAACGTCCTGACTTTC. As protein: CASSFPGGRGANVLTF. Variable domain in full (rest from reference TRBV5-1 and TRBJ2-6): KAGVTQTPRYLIKTRGQQVTLSCSPISGHRSVSWYQQTPGQGLQFLFEYFSETQRNKGNFPGRFSGRQFSNSRSEMNVSTLELGDSALYLCASSFPGGRGANVLTFGAGSRLTVL.

Concerning this clonotype itself: This may arise from a read error, as a much more abundant clone is one base away. The rearrangement joins TRBV7-2 to TRBJ2-1; the D is unclear. Germline values: CDR1 SGHTA, CDR2 FQGNSA. This CDR3 contains 14 residues. V was shortened by 7 bases and J by 4 bases, with 14 bases between the two germline ends. The CDR3 spells CASIRPEQYNEQFF. CDR3 DNA: TGTGCCAGCATCCGACCCGAGCAGTACAATGAGCAGTTCTTC.

This clonotype was seen a handful of times. The chain links TRBV18 to TRBJ2-7, with 11 bases aligning to TRBD1. CDR1 is KGHSH, CDR2 LQKENI, per germline. This CDR3 has 14 amino acids. J lost 7 bases, V lost 4 bases, and 6 bases had no gene match. CDR3 sequence (DNA): TGTGCCAGCTCACTGGACAGGGGGCTTAAGGAGCAGTACTTC. Its protein is CASSLDRGLKEQYF.

The rearrangement links TRBV28 to TRBJ1-5; D unclear. The V end lost 7 bases, the J end lost 5 bases, and 15 bases lay between the germline ends. The CDR3 has 14 residues. From germline, CDR1 is MDHEN and CDR2 SYDVKM. The CDR3 sequence: CASTPSFFDQPQHF. The DNA of the CDR3 is TGTGCCAGCACCCCCTCATTCTTCGATCAGCCCCAGCATTTT.

This chain joins TRBV12-3 or TRBV12-4 and TRBJ2-5, with a weak D call TRBD2 (5 bases). The germline V and J ends were trimmed by 5 bases and 5 bases, with 15 bases remaining between them. The CDR3 sequence is 14 residues long. CDR3 amino acids: CASSPGDGWETQYF. As DNA, the CDR3 is TGTGCCAGCAGTCCCGGGGATGGCTGGGAGACCCAGTACTTC.

This clonotype was found many times. The chain carries TRBV27 and TRBJ2-2; possibly TRBD2 for D (6 bases). Between the trimmed V and J ends, which lost 6 bases and 0 bases, there was a span of 14 bases. The CDR3 covers 16 residues. CDR1 is MNHEY, CDR2 SMNVEV, per germline (reference sequence). CDR3 sequence reads: CASRTNSGTNTGELFF. For the CDR3, the DNA is TGTGCCAGCAGAACCAATAGCGGAACGAACACCGGGGAGCTGTTTTTT.

There are many counts of this clonotype. The chain joins TRBV3-1 to TRBJ2-4, with D hard to call. The CDR3 totals 14 residues. Trimming pared 2 bases from V and 0 bases from J, leaving 5 bases between. In germline, CDR1 is LGHDT, CDR2 YNNKEL (reference sequence). CDR3 in amino acids: CASSQQKAKNIQYF. The CDR3 bases are TGTGCCAGCAGCCAACAGAAAGCCAAAAACATTCAGTACTTC.

This clonotype was observed many times. The chain recombines TRBV7-2 with TRBJ1-2; no reliable D call. CDR3 length: 13 amino acids. Germline V gives CDR1 SGHTA, CDR2 FQGNSA. V dropped 2 bases and J dropped 10 bases, with 14 bases sitting between them. The CDR3 spells CASSLLPDQPYTF. The CDR3 bases are TGTGCCAGCAGCTTATTGCCCGACCAACCCTACACCTTC.

There are many counts of this clonotype. The rearrangement links TRBV11-2 to TRBJ1-1; D might be TRBD1 (5 bases). The CDR3 has 17 amino acids. Trimming cost V 0 bases and J 0 bases, with 14 bases left between them. Germline V CDR1 and CDR2: SGHAT, FQNNGV. CDR3 bases: TGTGCCAGCAGCTTAGATCCGTGGAACAGGCTGAACACTGAAGCTTTCTTT. This sequence encodes CASSLDPWNRLNTEAFF.

This clonotype was observed a handful of times. The V gene is TRBV27, the J gene TRBJ2-7; weak D call: TRBD1 (5 bases). The germline CDR1 and CDR2 sequences are MNHEY and SMNVEV (reference sequence). The CDR3 sequence is 14 residues long. The V end was cut by 2 bases, the J end by 3 bases, with 11 bases between. The CDR3 nucleotides are TGTGCCAGCAGTTTAACCAGGGATTTCTACGAGCAGTACTTC. This codes for CASSLTRDFYEQYF.

V gene TRBV25-1 combines with J gene TRBJ2-5; D is ambiguous. V was trimmed by 1 base and J by 0 bases, leaving 9 bases between them. Germline CDR1 and CDR2: MGHDK and SYGVNS. The CDR3 contains 15 residues. CDR3 sequence: CASSELVLYQETQYF. Here the CDR3 DNA reads TGTGCCAGCAGTGAATTGGTCTTATACCAAGAGACCCAGTACTTC.

The chain uses TRBV4-3 and TRBJ2-1, with D perhaps TRBD2 (6 bases). The CDR3 length is 15 residues. Germline CDR1 and CDR2: LGHNA and YSLEER. The ends were cut back, 1 base at V and 3 bases at J, with 10 bases in the middle. This CDR3 reads CASSQGLEGYNEQFF. The CDR3 DNA is TGCGCCAGCAGCCAAGGACTAGAAGGCTACAATGAGCAGTTCTTC.

This clonotype showed up many times. The chain links TRBV12-3 or TRBV12-4 to TRBJ1-4; D not resolved. This CDR3 has 12 amino acids. Trimming shortened V by 6 bases and J by 8 bases, and 10 bases separated the two germline ends. CDR3 sequence: CASSRLLEKLFF. The CDR3 region has the DNA TGTGCCAGCAGCCGACTCCTGGAAAAACTGTTTTTT.

Remarks on this clonotype: A much larger clone sits a single nucleotide away, making a read error possible. Here the CDR3 omits its conserved ending phenylalanine or tryptophan, so a read error is the likely source. This sequence joins TRBV11-2 and TRBJ2-1; 14 nucleotides line up with TRBD2. The length of the CDR3 is 15 residues. The ends lost 6 bases at V and 8 bases at J; junction bases unmatched: 6. Germline V lookup: CDR1 SGHAT, CDR2 FQNNGV. The CDR3 DNA follows: TGTGCCAGCAGTGGACTAGCGGGGGGCGTAGATGAGCAGTTCGTC. This codes for CASSGLAGGVDEQFV.

This clonotype was seen a few times. The chain is built from TRBV10-3 and TRBJ2-7; D gene uncertain. Per germline, CDR1 ENHRY and CDR2 SYGVKD. V shed 6 bases and J shed 2 bases, with 8 bases lying between them. This CDR3 region has 12 residues. The CDR3 DNA follows: TGTGCCATCAGGACGATGCCCTACGAGCAGTACTTC. The encoded protein is CAIRTMPYEQYF.

This clonotype was detected many times. This chain uses TRBV29-1 with TRBJ2-3; D ambiguous. Trimming removed 6 bases from V and 6 bases from J, with 16 bases in between. The CDR3 spans 13 residues. From germline, CDR1 is SQVTM and CDR2 ANQGSEA. CDR3 region: CSVRAPWADTQYF. CDR3 DNA sequence: TGCAGCGTCCGGGCACCCTGGGCTGATACGCAGTATTTT.